This T cell receptor (beta chain) is drawn from a study of human thymus T cells. TCRdb's table, derived via immunoSEQ multiplex PCR, lists solely in-frame clones and lacks some. This sample has roughly 77,000 clones, with roughly 96% found just once. Germline CDR1 MDHEN, CDR2 SYDVKM. Trimming took off 4 bases at V and 3 bases at J, with 16 bases between the two ends. There are 16 residues in the CDR3. Notes on the study in general: Gene usage (both V and J) appeared biased in thymic and blood repertoires. As related research reported, thymic repertoires overlapped highly among unrelated individuals.

Thymus pieces cut out during corrective heart surgery were the tissue that was used. The donors were infants in Finland with congenital heart defects, otherwise immunologically healthy. Comments on this clone: Its antigen is not identified.

This clonotype was sampled from a girl less than two years old with a congenital heart defect but otherwise immunologically healthy. The sequenced sample was thymus tissue. The chain is built from TRBV28 and TRBJ1-5; D is perhaps TRBD1 (6 bases). CDR3 in DNA: TGTGCCAGCAGTTGGCCGGGAGGGGGTAACAATCAGCCCCAGCATTTT. The encoded protein is CASSWPGGGNNQPQHF.